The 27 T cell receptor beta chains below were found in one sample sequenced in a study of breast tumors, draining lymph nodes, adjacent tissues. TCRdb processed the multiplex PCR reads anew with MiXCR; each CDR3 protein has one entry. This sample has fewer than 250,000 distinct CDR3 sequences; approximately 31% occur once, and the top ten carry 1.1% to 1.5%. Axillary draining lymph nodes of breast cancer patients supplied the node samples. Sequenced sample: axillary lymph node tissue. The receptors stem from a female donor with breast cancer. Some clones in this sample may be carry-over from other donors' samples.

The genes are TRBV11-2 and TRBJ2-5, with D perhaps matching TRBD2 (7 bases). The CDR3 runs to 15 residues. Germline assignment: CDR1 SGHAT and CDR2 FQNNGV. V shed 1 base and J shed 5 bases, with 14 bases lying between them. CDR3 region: CASSLGAGAAETQYF. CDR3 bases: TGTGCCAGCAGCTTAGGGGCGGGGGCAGCGGAGACCCAGTACTTC.

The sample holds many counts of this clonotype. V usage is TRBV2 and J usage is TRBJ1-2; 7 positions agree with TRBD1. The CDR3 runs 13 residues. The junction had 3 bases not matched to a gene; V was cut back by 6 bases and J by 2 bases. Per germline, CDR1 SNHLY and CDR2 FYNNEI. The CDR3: CASSPDRNYGYTF. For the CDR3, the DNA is TGTGCCAGCAGCCCGGACAGGAACTATGGCTACACCTTC.

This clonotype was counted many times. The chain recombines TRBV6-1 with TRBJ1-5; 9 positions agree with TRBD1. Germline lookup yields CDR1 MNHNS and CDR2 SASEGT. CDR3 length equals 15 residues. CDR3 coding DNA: TGTGCAAGGAATGCCCGGGACAGGGTCGATCAGCCCCAGCATTTT. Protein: CARNARDRVDQPQHF.

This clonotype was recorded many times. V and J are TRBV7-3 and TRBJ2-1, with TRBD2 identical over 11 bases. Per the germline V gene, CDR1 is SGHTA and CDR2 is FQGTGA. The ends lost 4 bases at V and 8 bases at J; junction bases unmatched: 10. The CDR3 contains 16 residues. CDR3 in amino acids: CASSSRASGRRDEQFF. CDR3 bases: TGTGCCAGCAGCTCGAGGGCTAGCGGGAGGCGAGATGAGCAGTTCTTC.

In DNA form, the CDR3 reads TGCAGTGCTAAGGGGGACACTGGCTACACCTTC. This codes for CSAKGDTGYTF. V is TRBV20-1 and J is TRBJ1-2, with D possibly matching TRBD1 (6 bases). There are 11 residues in the CDR3. CDR1 is DFQATT, CDR2 SNEGSKA, per germline (reference sequence). Trimming left V 4 bases short and J 7 bases short, with 10 bases between.

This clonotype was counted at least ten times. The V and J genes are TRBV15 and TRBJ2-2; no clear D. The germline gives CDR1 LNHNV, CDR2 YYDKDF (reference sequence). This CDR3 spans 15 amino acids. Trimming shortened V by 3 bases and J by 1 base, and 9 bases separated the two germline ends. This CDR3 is CATSRGFGNTGELFF. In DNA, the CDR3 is TGTGCCACCAGCAGGGGGTTCGGGAACACCGGGGAGCTGTTTTTT.

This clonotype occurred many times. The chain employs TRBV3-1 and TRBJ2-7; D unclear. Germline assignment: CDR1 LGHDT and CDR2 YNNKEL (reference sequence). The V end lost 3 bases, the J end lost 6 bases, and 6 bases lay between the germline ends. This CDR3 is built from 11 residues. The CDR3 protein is CASSHGFEQYF. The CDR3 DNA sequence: TGTGCCAGCAGCCACGGGTTCGAGCAGTACTTC.

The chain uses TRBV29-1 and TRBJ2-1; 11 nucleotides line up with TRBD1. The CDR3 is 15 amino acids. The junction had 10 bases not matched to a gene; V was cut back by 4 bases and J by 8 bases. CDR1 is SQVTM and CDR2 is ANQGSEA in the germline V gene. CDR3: CSVVPGTGGYDEQFF. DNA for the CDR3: TGCAGCGTTGTACCCGGGACAGGGGGATATGATGAGCAGTTCTTC.

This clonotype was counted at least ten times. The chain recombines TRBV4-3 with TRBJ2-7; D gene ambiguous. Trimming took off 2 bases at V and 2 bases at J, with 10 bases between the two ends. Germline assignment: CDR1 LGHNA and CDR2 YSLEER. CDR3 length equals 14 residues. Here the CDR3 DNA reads TGCGCCAGCAGCCAATACAACGCCGCCTACGAGCAGTACTTC. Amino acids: CASSQYNAAYEQYF.

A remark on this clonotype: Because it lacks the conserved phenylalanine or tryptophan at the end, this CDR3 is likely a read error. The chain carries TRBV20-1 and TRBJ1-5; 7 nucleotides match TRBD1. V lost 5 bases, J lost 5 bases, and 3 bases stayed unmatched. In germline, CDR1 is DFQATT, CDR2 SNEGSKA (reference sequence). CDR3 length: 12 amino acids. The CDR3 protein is CSARQGDQPQHG. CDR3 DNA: TGCAGTGCTCGGCAGGGGGATCAGCCCCAGCATGGT.

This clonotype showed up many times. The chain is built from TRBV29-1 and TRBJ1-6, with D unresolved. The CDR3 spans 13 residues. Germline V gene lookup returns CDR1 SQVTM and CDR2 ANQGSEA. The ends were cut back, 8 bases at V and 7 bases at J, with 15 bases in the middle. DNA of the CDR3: TGCAGCATTTCTGAGGGCGCAAATTCACCCCTCCACTTT. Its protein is CSISEGANSPLHF.

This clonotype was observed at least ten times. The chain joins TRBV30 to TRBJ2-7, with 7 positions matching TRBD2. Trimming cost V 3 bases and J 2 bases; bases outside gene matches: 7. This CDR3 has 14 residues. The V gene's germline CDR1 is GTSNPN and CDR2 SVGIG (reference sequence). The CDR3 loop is CAWSSRAGAYEQYF. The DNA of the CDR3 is TGTGCCTGGAGCTCTAGGGCGGGAGCCTACGAGCAGTACTTC.

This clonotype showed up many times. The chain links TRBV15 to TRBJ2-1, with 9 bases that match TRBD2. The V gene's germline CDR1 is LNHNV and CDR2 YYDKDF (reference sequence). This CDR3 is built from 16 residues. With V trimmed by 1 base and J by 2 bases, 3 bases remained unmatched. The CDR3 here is CATSRATSGPYNEQFF. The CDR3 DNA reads TGTGCCACCAGCAGAGCAACTAGCGGGCCCTACAATGAGCAGTTCTTC.

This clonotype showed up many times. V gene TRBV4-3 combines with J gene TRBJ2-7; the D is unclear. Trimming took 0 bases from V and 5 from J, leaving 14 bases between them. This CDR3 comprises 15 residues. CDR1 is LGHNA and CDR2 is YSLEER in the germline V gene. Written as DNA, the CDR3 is TGCGCCAGCAGCCAAGATGCTGAAGTACCCCACGAGCAGTACTTC. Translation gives CASSQDAEVPHEQYF.

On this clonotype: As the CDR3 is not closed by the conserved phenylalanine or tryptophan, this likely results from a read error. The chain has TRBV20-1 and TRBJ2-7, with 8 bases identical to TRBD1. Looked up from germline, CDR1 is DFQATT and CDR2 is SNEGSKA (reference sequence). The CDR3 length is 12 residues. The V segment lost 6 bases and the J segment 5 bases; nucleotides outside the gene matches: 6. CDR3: CSATLTGDEQYL. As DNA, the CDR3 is TGCAGTGCAACCTTGACAGGGGACGAGCAGTACCTC.

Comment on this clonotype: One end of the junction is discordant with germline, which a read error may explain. The CDR3 loop is CSVAWDKTLIF. The CDR3 DNA reads TGCAGCGTTGCCTGGGACAAGACCCTGATCTTC. The V gene is TRBV29-1, the J gene TRBJ2-5, with a tentative D call TRBD1 (6 bases). This CDR3 contains 11 residues. Per germline, CDR1 SQVTM and CDR2 ANQGSEA.

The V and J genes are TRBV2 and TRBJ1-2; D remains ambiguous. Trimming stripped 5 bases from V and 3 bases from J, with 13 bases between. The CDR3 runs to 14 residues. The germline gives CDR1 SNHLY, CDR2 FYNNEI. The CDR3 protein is CASSSPARDYGYTF. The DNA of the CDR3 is TGTGCCAGCAGTTCCCCCGCCCGGGACTATGGCTACACCTTC.

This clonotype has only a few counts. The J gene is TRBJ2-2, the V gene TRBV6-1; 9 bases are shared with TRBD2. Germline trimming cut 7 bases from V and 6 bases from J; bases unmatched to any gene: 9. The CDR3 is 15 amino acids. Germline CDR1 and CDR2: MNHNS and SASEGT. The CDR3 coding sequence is TGTGCCAGCAATGTAGGCGGGAGGGCCTCCGGGGAGCTGTTTTTT. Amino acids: CASNVGGRASGELFF.

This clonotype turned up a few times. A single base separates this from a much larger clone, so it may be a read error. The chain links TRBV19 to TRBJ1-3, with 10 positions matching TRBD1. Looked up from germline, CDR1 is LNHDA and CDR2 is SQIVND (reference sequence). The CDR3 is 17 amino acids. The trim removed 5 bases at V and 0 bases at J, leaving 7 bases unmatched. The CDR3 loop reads CASSPGQGGPSGNTIYF. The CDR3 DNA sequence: TGTGCCAGTAGTCCCGGACAGGGGGGTCCCTCTGGAAACACCATATATTTT.

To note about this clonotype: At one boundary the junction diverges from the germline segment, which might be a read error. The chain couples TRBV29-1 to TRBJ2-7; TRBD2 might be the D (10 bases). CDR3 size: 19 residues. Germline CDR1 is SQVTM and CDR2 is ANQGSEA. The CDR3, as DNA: TGCAGCGCTGAAAGATCAACAGGGGGCAAGCGGGAGGGGGCCGGCGAGCAGTACTTC. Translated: CSAERSTGGKREGAGEQYF.

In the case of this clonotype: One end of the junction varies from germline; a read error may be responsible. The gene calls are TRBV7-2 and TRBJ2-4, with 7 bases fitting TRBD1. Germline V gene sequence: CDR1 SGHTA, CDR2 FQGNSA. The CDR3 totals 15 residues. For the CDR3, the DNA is TGTGCCAGCAGCAAAGAAGGACAGGAGAGAAACATTCAGCACTTC. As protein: CASSKEGQERNIQHF.

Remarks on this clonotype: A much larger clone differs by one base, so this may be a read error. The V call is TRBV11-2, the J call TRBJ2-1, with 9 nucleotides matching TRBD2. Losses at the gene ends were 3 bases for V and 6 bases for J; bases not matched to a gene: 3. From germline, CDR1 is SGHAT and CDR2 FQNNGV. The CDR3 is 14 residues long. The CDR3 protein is CASSFAGGTNEQFF. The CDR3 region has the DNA TGTGCCAGCAGCTTTGCGGGAGGGACCAATGAGCAGTTCTTC.

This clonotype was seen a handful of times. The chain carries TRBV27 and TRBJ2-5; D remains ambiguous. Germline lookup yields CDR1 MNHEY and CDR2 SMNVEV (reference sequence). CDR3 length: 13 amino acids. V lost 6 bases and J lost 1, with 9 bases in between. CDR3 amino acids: CASSGLFQETQYF. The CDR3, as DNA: TGTGCCAGCAGCGGGCTCTTCCAAGAGACCCAGTACTTC.

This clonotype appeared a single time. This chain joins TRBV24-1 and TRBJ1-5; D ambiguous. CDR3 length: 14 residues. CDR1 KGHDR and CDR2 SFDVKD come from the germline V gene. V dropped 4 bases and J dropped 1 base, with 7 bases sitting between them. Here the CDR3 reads CATSDPDSNQPQHF. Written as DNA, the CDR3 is TGTGCCACCAGTGACCCCGACAGCAATCAGCCCCAGCATTTT.

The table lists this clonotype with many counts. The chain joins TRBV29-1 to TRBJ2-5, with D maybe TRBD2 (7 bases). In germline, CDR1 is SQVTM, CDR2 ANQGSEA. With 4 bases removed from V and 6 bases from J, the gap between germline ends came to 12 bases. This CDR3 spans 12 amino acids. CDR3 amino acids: CSVGRGGKTQYF. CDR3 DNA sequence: TGCAGCGTTGGCAGGGGAGGGAAGACCCAGTACTTC.

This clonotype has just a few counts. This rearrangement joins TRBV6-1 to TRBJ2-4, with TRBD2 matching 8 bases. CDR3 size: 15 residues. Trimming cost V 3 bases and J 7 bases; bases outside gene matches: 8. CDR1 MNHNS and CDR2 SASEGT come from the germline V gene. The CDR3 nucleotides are TGTGCCAGCAGTGACCCCGGGACTAGAGGGAACATTCAGTACTTC. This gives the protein CASSDPGTRGNIQYF.

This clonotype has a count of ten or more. The CDR3 loop is CASSITSGSADTQYF. The CDR3 nucleotides read TGTGCCAGTAGTATTACTAGCGGGAGCGCAGATACGCAGTATTTT. The chain uses TRBV19 and TRBJ2-3, with 11 bases aligning to TRBD2. The CDR3 is 15 amino acids. Germline values: CDR1 LNHDA, CDR2 SQIVND (reference sequence). V lost 3 bases to trimming and J lost 4 bases; unmatched junction nucleotides: 3.